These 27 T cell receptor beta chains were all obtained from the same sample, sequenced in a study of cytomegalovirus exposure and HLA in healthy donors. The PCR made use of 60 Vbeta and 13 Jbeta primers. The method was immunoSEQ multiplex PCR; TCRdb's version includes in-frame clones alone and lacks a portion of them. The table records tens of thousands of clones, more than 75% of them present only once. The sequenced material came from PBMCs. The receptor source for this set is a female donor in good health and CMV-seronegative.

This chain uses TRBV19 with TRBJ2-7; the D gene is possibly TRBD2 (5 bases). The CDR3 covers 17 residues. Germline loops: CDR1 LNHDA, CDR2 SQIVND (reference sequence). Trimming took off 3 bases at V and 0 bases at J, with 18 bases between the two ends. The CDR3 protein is CASSIKWELLHSYEQYF. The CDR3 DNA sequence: TGTGCCAGTAGTATTAAGTGGGAGTTACTTCACTCCTACGAGCAGTACTTC.

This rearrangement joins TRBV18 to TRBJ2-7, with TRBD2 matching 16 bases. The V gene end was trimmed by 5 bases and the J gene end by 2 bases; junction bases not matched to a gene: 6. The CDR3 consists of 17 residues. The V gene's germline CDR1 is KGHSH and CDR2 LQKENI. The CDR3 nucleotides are TGTGCCAGCTCAAAACCGGGACTAGCGGGGGGGGCCTACGAGCAGTACTTC. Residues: CASSKPGLAGGAYEQYF.

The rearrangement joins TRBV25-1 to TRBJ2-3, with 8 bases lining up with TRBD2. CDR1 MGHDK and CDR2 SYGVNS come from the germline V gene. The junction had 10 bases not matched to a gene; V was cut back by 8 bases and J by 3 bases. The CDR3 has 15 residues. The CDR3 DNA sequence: TGTGCCAGCGGGATAGCGGGGCAGGATACAGATACGCAGTATTTT. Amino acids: CASGIAGQDTDTQYF. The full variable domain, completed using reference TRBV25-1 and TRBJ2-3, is EADIYQTPRYLVIGTGKKITLECSQTMGHDKMYWYQQDPGMELHLIHYSYGVNSTEKGDLSSESTVSRIRTEHFPLTLESARPSHTSQYLCASGIAGQDTDTQYFGPGTRLTVL.

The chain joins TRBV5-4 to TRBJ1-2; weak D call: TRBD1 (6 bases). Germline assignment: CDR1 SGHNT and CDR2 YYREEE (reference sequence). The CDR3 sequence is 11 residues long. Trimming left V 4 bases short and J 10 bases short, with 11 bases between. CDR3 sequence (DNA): TGTGCCAGCAGCAGAGGACAGACCTACACCTTC. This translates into CASSRGQTYTF.

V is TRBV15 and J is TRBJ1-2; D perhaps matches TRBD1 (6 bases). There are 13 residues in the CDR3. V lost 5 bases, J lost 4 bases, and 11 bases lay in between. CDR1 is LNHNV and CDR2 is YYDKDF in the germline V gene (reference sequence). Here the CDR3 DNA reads TGTGCCACCAGCCCCGGGACAACCTATGGCTACACCTTC. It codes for CATSPGTTYGYTF.

The CDR3 DNA reads TGTGCCAGCAGTTACAGGGACACCGGGGAGCTGTTTTTT. Translation: CASSYRDTGELFF. This chain connects TRBV5-6 to TRBJ2-2, with TRBD1 as a possible D gene (6 bases). V was trimmed by 5 bases and J by 3 bases, leaving 8 bases between them. CDR3 length equals 13 residues. Germline CDR1 and CDR2: SGHDT and YYEEEE. Full variable domain (rest looked up from reference TRBV5-6 and TRBJ2-2): DAGVTQSPTHLIKTRGQQVTLRCSPKSGHDTVSWYQQALGQGPQFIFQYYEEEERQRGNFPDRFSGHQFPNYSSELNVNALLLGDSALYLCASSYRDTGELFFGEGSRLTVL.

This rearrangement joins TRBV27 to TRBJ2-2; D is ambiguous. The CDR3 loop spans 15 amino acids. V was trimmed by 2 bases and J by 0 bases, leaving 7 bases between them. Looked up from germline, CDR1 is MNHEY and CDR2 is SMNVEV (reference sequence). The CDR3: CASSLGATNTGELFF. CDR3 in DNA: TGTGCCAGCAGTTTAGGTGCTACGAACACCGGGGAGCTGTTTTTT.

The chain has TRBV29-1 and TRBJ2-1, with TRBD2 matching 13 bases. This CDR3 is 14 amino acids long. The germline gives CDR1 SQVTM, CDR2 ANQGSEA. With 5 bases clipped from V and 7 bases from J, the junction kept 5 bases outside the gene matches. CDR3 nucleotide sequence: TGCAGCGTTCTGGGACTAGCGGGGATAAATGAGCAGTTCTTC. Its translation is CSVLGLAGINEQFF.

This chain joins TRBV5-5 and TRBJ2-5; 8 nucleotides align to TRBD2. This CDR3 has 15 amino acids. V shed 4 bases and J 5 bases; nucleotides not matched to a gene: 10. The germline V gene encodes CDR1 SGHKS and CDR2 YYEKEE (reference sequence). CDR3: CASSGQLGGAETQYF. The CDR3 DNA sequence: TGTGCCAGCAGCGGCCAACTCGGGGGGGCCGAGACCCAGTACTTC.

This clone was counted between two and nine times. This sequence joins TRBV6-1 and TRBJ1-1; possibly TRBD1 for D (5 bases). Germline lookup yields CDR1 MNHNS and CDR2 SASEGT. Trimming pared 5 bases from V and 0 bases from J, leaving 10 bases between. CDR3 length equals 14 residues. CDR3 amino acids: CASSRQPLNTEAFF. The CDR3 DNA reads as TGTGCCAGCAGTCGACAGCCCTTGAACACTGAAGCTTTCTTT.

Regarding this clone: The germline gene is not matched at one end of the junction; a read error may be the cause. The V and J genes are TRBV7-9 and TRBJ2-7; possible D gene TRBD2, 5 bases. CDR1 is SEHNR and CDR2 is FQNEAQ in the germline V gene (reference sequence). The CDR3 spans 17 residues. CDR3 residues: CSSSLGSSRSGIHEQYF. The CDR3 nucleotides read TGTTCCAGCAGCTTAGGATCGTCGAGATCGGGAATCCACGAGCAGTACTTC.

This chain's CDR3 is CASSYSAGVGVEAFF. CDR3 in DNA: TGTGCCAGCAGTTACTCAGCGGGGGTCGGTGTCGAAGCTTTCTTT. The chain couples TRBV6-5 to TRBJ1-1; TRBD1 might be the D (5 bases). The germline CDR1 and CDR2 sequences are MNHEY and SVGAGI. The V gene lost 0 bases and the J gene lost 8 bases, with 16 bases spanning the gap. The length of the CDR3 is 15 residues.

DNA for the CDR3: TGTGCCAGCATCACCAGCGGGGAGGGTTCGGTAGCGCAGTATTTT. Amino acid sequence: CASITSGEGSVAQYF. V and J are TRBV6-1 and TRBJ2-3; TRBD2 aligns across 7 bases. The length of the CDR3 is 15 residues. Germline-derived CDR1 and CDR2 are MNHNS and SASEGT. V shed 7 bases, J shed 10 bases, and the junction held 17 bases outside the gene matches.

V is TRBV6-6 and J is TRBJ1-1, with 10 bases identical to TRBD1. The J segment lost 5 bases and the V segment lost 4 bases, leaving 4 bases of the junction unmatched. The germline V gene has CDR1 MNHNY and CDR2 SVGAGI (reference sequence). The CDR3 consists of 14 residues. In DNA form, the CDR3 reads TGTGCCAGCAGTTCAGGACAGGGGGGAACTGAAGCTTTCTTT. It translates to CASSSGQGGTEAFF.

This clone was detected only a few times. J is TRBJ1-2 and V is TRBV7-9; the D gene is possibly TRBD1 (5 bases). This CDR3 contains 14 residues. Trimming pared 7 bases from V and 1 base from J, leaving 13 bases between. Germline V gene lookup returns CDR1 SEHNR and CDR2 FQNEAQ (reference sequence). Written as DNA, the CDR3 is TGTGCCAGCACCTCCGGGGGAGGTAACTATGGCTACACCTTC. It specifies CASTSGGGNYGYTF.

In nucleotides, the CDR3 is TGTGCCATCAGTGGGACAGGAAAATCCTACGAGCAGTACTTC. It encodes CAISGTGKSYEQYF. V is TRBV10-3 and J is TRBJ2-7; 7 positions agree with TRBD1. The ends lost 4 bases at V and 1 base at J; junction bases unmatched: 4. The CDR3 covers 14 residues. Germline loops: CDR1 ENHRY, CDR2 SYGVKD.

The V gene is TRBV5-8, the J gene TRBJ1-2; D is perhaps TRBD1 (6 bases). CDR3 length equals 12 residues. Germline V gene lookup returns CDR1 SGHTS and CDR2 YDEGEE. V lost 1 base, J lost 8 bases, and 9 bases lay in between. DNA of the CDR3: TGTGCCAGCAGCTTGACAGGGTTAGGCTACACCTTC. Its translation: CASSLTGLGYTF.

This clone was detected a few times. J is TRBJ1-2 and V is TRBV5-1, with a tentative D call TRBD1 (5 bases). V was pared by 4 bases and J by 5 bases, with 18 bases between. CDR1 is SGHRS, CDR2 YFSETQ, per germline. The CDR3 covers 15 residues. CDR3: CASSIFQGLEYGYTF. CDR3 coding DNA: TGCGCCAGCAGCATTTTCCAGGGATTAGAGTATGGCTACACCTTC.

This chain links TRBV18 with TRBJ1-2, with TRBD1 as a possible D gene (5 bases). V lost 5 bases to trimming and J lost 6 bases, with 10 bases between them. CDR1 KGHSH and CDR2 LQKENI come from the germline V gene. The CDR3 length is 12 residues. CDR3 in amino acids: CASSTGSDGYTF. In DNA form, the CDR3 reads TGTGCCAGCTCAACAGGTTCGGATGGCTACACCTTC.

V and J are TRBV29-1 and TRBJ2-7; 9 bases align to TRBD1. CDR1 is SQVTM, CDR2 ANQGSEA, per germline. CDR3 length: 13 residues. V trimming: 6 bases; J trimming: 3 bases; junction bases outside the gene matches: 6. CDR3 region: CSVSGQGFYEQYF. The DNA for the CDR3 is TGCAGCGTCTCGGGACAGGGTTTCTACGAGCAGTACTTC.

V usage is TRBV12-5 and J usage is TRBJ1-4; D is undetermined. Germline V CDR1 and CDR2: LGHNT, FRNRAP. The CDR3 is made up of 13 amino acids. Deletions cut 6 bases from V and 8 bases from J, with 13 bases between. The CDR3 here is CASGPGFGEKLFF. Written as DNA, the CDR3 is TGTGCTAGTGGCCCGGGGTTTGGAGAAAAACTGTTTTTT.

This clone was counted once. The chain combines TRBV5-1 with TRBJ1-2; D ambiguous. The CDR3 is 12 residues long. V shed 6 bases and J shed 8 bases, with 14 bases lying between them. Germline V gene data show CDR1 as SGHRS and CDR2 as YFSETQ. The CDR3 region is CASKAGLGGYTF. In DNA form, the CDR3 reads TGCGCCAGCAAGGCCGGACTAGGCGGCTACACCTTC.

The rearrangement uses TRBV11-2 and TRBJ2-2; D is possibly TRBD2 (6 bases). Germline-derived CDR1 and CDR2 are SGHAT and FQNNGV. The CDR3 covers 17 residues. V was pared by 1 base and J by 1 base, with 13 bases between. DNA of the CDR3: TGTGCCAGCAGCTTAGTAACCGGGGGAATGAACACCGGGGAGCTGTTTTTT. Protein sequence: CASSLVTGGMNTGELFF.

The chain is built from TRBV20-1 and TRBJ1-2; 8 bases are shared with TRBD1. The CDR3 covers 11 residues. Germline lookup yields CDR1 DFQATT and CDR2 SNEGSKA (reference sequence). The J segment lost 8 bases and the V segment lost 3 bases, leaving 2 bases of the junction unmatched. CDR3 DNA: TGCAGTGCTAGGGCAGGGGGCGGCTACACCTTC. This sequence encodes CSARAGGGYTF.

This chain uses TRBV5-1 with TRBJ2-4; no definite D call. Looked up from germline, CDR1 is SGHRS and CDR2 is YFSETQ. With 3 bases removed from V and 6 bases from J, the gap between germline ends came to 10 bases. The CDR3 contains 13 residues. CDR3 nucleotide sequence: TGCGCCAGCAGCTCCACAGCAACAAACATTCAGTACTTC. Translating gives CASSSTATNIQYF.

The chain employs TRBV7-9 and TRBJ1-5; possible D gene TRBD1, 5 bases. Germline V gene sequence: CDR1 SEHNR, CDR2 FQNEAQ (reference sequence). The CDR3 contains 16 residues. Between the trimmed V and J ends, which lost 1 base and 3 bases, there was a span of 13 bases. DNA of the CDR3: TGTGCCAGCAGCTTAGGATCTGCAGGGAACAATCAGCCCCAGCATTTT. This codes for CASSLGSAGNNQPQHF.

The DNA of the CDR3 is TGTGCCATCAGCAAATTGGGGCCTAGCGGGAGCAATCAGCCCCAGCATTTT. This gives the protein CAISKLGPSGSNQPQHF. The chain employs TRBV10-3 and TRBJ1-5; TRBD1 might be the D (5 bases). Trimming left V 6 bases short and J 1 base short, with 19 bases between. The germline V gene has CDR1 ENHRY and CDR2 SYGVKD. The CDR3 has 17 amino acids.